The 24 T cell receptor beta chains in this list originate from one sample, sequenced in a study of regulatory dendritic cells for organ transplantation. Sequencing was performed with immunoSEQ multiplex PCR; in TCRdb, only in-frame clones are kept and a portion is missing. The sample lists approximately 28,000 clones, more than 70% occurring once. The sequenced sample consisted of naive CD8+ T cells from blood. Subset reported: CD45RA+ naive T cells. Receptors were obtained from a human donor in good health.

The chain combines TRBV9 with TRBJ2-3; D is possibly TRBD1 (6 bases). Germline V gives CDR1 SGDLS, CDR2 YYNGEE. This CDR3 spans 16 amino acids. Trimming stripped 0 bases from V and 3 bases from J, with 14 bases between. The DNA of the CDR3 is TGTGCCAGCAGCGTAGAAGGGATAGGGACAACAGATACGCAGTATTTT. Translation: CASSVEGIGTTDTQYF.

The chain combines TRBV7-9 with TRBJ2-1; 13 nucleotides agree with TRBD2. The V and J ends lost 3 bases and 6 bases, in that order; junction bases with no gene match: 2. The germline V gene has CDR1 SEHNR and CDR2 FQNEAQ (reference sequence). CDR3 length equals 15 residues. The CDR3 region has the DNA TGTGCCAGCAGCTTTACTAGCGGGGGGGCCAATGAGCAGTTCTTC. It codes for CASSFTSGGANEQFF.

This clone turned up a few times. V is TRBV13 and J is TRBJ1-4, with 10 nucleotides matching TRBD1. V shed 5 bases, J shed 7 bases, and the junction held 7 bases outside the gene matches. Looked up from germline, CDR1 is PRHDT and CDR2 is FYEKMQ (reference sequence). CDR3 length: 15 residues. For the CDR3, the DNA is TGTGCCAGCAGCCCAAGACAGGGGGCCGCTGAAAAACTGTTTTTT. This codes for CASSPRQGAAEKLFF.

The rearrangement uses TRBV5-1 and TRBJ2-2; TRBD1 aligns across 8 bases. This CDR3 has 19 residues. Germline V lookup: CDR1 SGHRS, CDR2 YFSETQ. Trimming cost V 4 bases and J 8 bases; bases outside gene matches: 22. CDR3 nucleotide sequence: TGCGCCAGCAGCCCACCGGGACAGGATATAGTTCACGACCCTGGGGAGCTGTTTTTT. Amino acid sequence: CASSPPGQDIVHDPGELFF.

This clone came up once. The chain uses TRBV5-8 and TRBJ1-5, with D perhaps matching TRBD1 (6 bases). V lost 6 bases and J lost 0, with 22 bases in between. Germline assignment: CDR1 SGHTS and CDR2 YDEGEE. The CDR3 extends over 18 amino acids. The CDR3 sequence is CASNPGWGGARSNQPQHF. The CDR3 DNA reads as TGTGCCAGCAACCCCGGATGGGGGGGGGCACGTAGCAATCAGCCCCAGCATTTT.

The chain links TRBV7-8 to TRBJ2-7; TRBD2 matches at 7 bases. Trimming at V came to 3 bases and at J to 12 bases, leaving 14 bases not matched to a gene. The germline gives CDR1 SGHVS, CDR2 FQNEAQ. The length of the CDR3 is 14 residues. The DNA of the CDR3 is TGTGCCAGCAGCTTCGGGAGGCTGGCTTATTGGCCGTACTTC. Amino acids: CASSFGRLAYWPYF. The whole variable domain, filled in from reference TRBV7-8 and TRBJ2-7, reads GAGVSQSPRYKVAKRGQDVALRCDPISGHVSLFWYQQALGQGPEFLTYFQNEAQLDKSGLPSDRFFAERPEGSVSTLKIQRTQQEDSAVYLCASSFGRLAYWPYFGPGTRLTVT.

As DNA, the CDR3 is TGCACCAGCAGCCAAGATCCCCTGACTAGCGGGGGAGACAATGAGCAGTTCTTC. Amino acid sequence: CTSSQDPLTSGGDNEQFF. The chain employs TRBV1 and TRBJ2-1; the table's D call of TRBD2 was not tested on the DNA. TRBV1 is deemed a pseudogene. This CDR3 spans 18 amino acids.

The chain links TRBV5-6 to TRBJ2-5, with 10 bases identical to TRBD2. From germline, CDR1 is SGHDT and CDR2 YYEEEE. CDR3 length: 15 residues. V was pared by 6 bases and J by 4 bases, with 9 bases of the junction left unmatched. CDR3 region: CASNPLAGAPETQYF. In nucleotides, the CDR3 is TGTGCCAGCAATCCGCTAGCGGGGGCCCCAGAGACCCAGTACTTC. The complete variable domain, with remaining parts taken from reference TRBV5-6 and TRBJ2-5, reads DAGVTQSPTHLIKTRGQQVTLRCSPKSGHDTVSWYQQALGQGPQFIFQYYEEEERQRGNFPDRFSGHQFPNYSSELNVNALLLGDSALYLCASNPLAGAPETQYFGPGTRLLVL.

This chain uses TRBV5-6 with TRBJ1-5; D might be TRBD1 (5 bases). V lost 4 bases and J 7 bases, leaving 12 bases between the germline ends. Per the germline V gene, CDR1 is SGHDT and CDR2 is YYEEEE. This CDR3 has 13 residues. CDR3 in DNA: TGTGCCAGCAGCCCGGGGGTCGGACAGCCCCAGCATTTT. It encodes CASSPGVGQPQHF. Variable domain in full (rest from reference TRBV5-6 and TRBJ1-5): DAGVTQSPTHLIKTRGQQVTLRCSPKSGHDTVSWYQQALGQGPQFIFQYYEEEERQRGNFPDRFSGHQFPNYSSELNVNALLLGDSALYLCASSPGVGQPQHFGDGTRLSIL.

CDR3 nucleotides: TGTGCCAGCAGCGAGTCTAACTCCGGGACTCTTCGCGAGCAGTACTTC. Translation gives CASSESNSGTLREQYF. The V call is TRBV9, the J call TRBJ2-7, with D perhaps matching TRBD2 (6 bases). Germline CDR1 is SGDLS and CDR2 is YYNGEE. The V end was cut by 3 bases, the J end by 6 bases, with 22 bases between. The CDR3 spans 16 residues.

The chain employs TRBV11-2 and TRBJ2-1; TRBD2 aligns across 7 bases. CDR3 size: 15 residues. Germline V gene data show CDR1 as SGHAT and CDR2 as FQNNGV. J gave up 2 bases and V 2 bases, and 3 bases lay outside the gene matches. CDR3 nucleotide sequence: TGTGCCAGCAGCTTACTAGCGGCCCCCTACAATGAGCAGTTCTTC. The encoded protein is CASSLLAAPYNEQFF.

This chain uses TRBV6-6 with TRBJ2-2; 7 bases are a match to TRBD1. J was trimmed by 8 bases and V by 6 bases; bases with no gene match: 12. The CDR3 loop spans 15 amino acids. Germline values: CDR1 MNHNY, CDR2 SVGAGI (reference sequence). The CDR3 sequence is CASSRSKGAPGELFF. The CDR3, as DNA: TGTGCCAGCAGCCGGAGCAAGGGGGCTCCAGGGGAGCTGTTTTTT.

The rearrangement links TRBV19 to TRBJ2-1; 9 bases map to TRBD1. The V and J ends lost 4 bases and 5 bases, in that order; junction bases with no gene match: 9. CDR1 is LNHDA and CDR2 is SQIVND in the germline V gene (reference sequence). The CDR3 runs to 16 residues. This CDR3 reads CASSTWTGAGDNEQFF. CDR3 DNA: TGTGCCAGTAGTACCTGGACAGGGGCTGGTGACAATGAGCAGTTCTTC.

The chain links TRBV14 to TRBJ1-4; 9 bases align to TRBD1. With V trimmed by 1 base and J by 6 bases, 6 bases remained unmatched. Germline CDR1 is SGHDN and CDR2 is FVKESK. The CDR3 loop spans 16 amino acids. CDR3 sequence (DNA): TGTGCCAGCAGCCAAGGCTCTGGGACAGGGTATGAAAAACTGTTTTTT. This gives the protein CASSQGSGTGYEKLFF.

The table lists this clone with a count of one. V usage is TRBV7-9 and J usage is TRBJ2-1; D might be TRBD1 (6 bases). CDR1 SEHNR and CDR2 FQNEAQ come from the germline V gene (reference sequence). Trimming took 5 bases from V and 0 from J, leaving 17 bases between them. The CDR3 has 17 amino acids. CDR3 coding DNA: TGTGCCAGCAGCGTCGTCCTCGCGGACAGCTCCTACAATGAGCAGTTCTTC. Protein product: CASSVVLADSSYNEQFF. The whole variable domain, filled in from reference TRBV7-9 and TRBJ2-1, reads DTGVSQNPRHKITKRGQNVTFRCDPISEHNRLYWYRQTLGQGPEFLTYFQNEAQLEKSRLLSDRFSAERPKGSFSTLEIQRTEQGDSAMYLCASSVVLADSSYNEQFFGPGTRLTVL.

The chain couples TRBV7-2 to TRBJ2-7, with 9 bases identical to TRBD1. Trimming at V came to 5 bases and at J to 6 bases, leaving 2 bases not matched to a gene. This CDR3 has 12 amino acids. CDR1 is SGHTA and CDR2 is FQGNSA in the germline V gene. In nucleotides, the CDR3 is TGTGCCAGCAGCGTGACAGGGGGCGAGCAGTACTTC. Residues: CASSVTGGEQYF.

The rearrangement joins TRBV11-2 to TRBJ1-4; D not resolved. The germline V gene encodes CDR1 SGHAT and CDR2 FQNNGV. The CDR3 loop spans 14 amino acids. Trimming cost V 9 bases and J 0 bases, with 11 bases left between them. The DNA of the CDR3 is TGTGCCAGTTTGGGCATTGCAACTAATGAAAAACTGTTTTTT. Amino acids: CASLGIATNEKLFF. Looking up the rest from reference TRBV11-2 and TRBJ1-4 gives the full variable domain: EAGVAQSPRYKIIEKRQSVAFWCNPISGHATLYWYQQILGQGPKLLIQFQNNGVVDDSQLPKDRFSAERLKGVDSTLKIQPAKLEDSAVYLCASLGIATNEKLFFGSGTQLSVL.

This chain joins TRBV13 and TRBJ2-5; TRBD2 might be the D (5 bases). Trimming removed 1 base at V and 4 bases at J, with 10 bases between. The CDR3 has 14 amino acids. Looked up from germline, CDR1 is PRHDT and CDR2 is FYEKMQ (reference sequence). The CDR3 loop reads CASSLVSEGETQYF. CDR3 nucleotides: TGTGCCAGCAGCTTAGTTTCCGAGGGAGAGACCCAGTACTTC.

The chain uses TRBV7-8 and TRBJ1-1; D is unclear. CDR3 length: 14 amino acids. Germline V gene data show CDR1 as SGHVS and CDR2 as FQNEAQ. V dropped 3 bases and J dropped 5 bases, with 13 bases sitting between them. Here the CDR3 DNA reads TGTGCCAGCAGCTTCGTTTTAGCGGGGACTGAAGCTTTCTTT. Protein product: CASSFVLAGTEAFF.

V gene TRBV9 combines with J gene TRBJ2-2; 16 bases agree with TRBD2. Per germline, CDR1 SGDLS and CDR2 YYNGEE. The CDR3 spans 18 residues. Unmatched junction bases numbered 8, after V lost 4 bases and J lost 5 bases. CDR3 region: CASSPGLAGGPRTGELFF. The CDR3 coding sequence is TGTGCCAGCAGCCCGGGACTAGCGGGGGGGCCAAGGACCGGGGAGCTGTTTTTT.

The chain recombines TRBV5-5 with TRBJ1-5; possible D gene TRBD1, 6 bases. Germline CDR1 is SGHKS and CDR2 is YYEKEE (reference sequence). V was trimmed by 4 bases and J by 6 bases, leaving 11 bases between them. This CDR3 region has 13 residues. The CDR3 coding sequence is TGTGCCAGCAGCCCCGGACAGCTTCAGCCCCAGCATTTT. It translates to CASSPGQLQPQHF.

CDR3 region: CASSPVGDRAYGYTF. The CDR3 bases are TGTGCCAGCAGTCCTGTGGGGGACAGGGCCTATGGCTACACCTTC. The chain combines TRBV5-6 with TRBJ1-2; 9 positions match TRBD1. Trimming took 5 bases from V and 4 from J; bases not matched to a gene: 9. Germline V CDR1 and CDR2: SGHDT, YYEEEE. The CDR3 covers 15 residues.

This clone occurred a few times. This chain connects TRBV11-2 to TRBJ2-5; D perhaps matches TRBD2 (5 bases). The V gene's germline CDR1 is SGHAT and CDR2 FQNNGV. The CDR3 extends over 11 amino acids. Trimming removed 3 bases at V and 10 bases at J, with 9 bases between. CDR3: CASSLGEDQYF. CDR3 DNA sequence: TGTGCCAGCAGCTTGGGAGAGGACCAGTACTTC. Full variable domain (outside the CDR3, taken from reference TRBV11-2 and TRBJ2-5): EAGVAQSPRYKIIEKRQSVAFWCNPISGHATLYWYQQILGQGPKLLIQFQNNGVVDDSQLPKDRFSAERLKGVDSTLKIQPAKLEDSAVYLCASSLGEDQYFGPGTRLLVL.

J is TRBJ1-4 and V is TRBV27; TRBD1 matches 10 bases. The CDR3 has 14 amino acids. Per the germline V gene, CDR1 is MNHEY and CDR2 is SMNVEV (reference sequence). Trimming removed 2 bases from V and 6 bases from J; junction bases left unmatched: 0. This CDR3 reads CASSLGTGDEKLFF. The CDR3 DNA sequence: TGTGCCAGCAGTTTAGGGACAGGGGATGAAAAACTGTTTTTT. The complete variable domain, with remaining parts taken from reference TRBV27 and TRBJ1-4, reads EAQVTQNPRYLITVTGKKLTVTCSQNMNHEYMSWYRQDPGLGLRQIYYSMNVEVTDKGDVPEGYKVSRKEKRNFPLILESPSPNQTSLYFCASSLGTGDEKLFFGSGTQLSVL.